Below, one TCR beta chain is given with its context. The antigen remains undetermined. Each of the donors had roughly 9.1 milliliters of peripheral blood drawn into EDTA-treated Vacutainer tubes. The data originate from a study of blood T cells in healthy people across ages. Study outcomes and limitations: The study found more naive CD4+ cells and higher diversity in long-lived than aged donors. When one million T cells were used, diversity estimates were thought to be underestimates.

Sample-barcoded 5' priming and a J-beta primer mix drove a second PCR of about 6 to 12 cycles. CDR3-containing paired-end reads numbering at least 2.5 million came from each sample. TCRdb re-called the 5' RACE reads with MiXCR, one entry per CDR3 protein. The sample lists some 640,000 distinct CDR3 sequences, more than 40% occurring once. The TCR originated in an older woman in good health. The material sequenced was blood.

CDR3 in amino acids: CAISASPGPSYNEQFF. CDR3 DNA: TGTGCCATCAGTGCATCGCCGGGACCATCCTACAATGAGCAGTTCTTC. This chain uses TRBV10-3 with TRBJ2-1; D is tentatively TRBD1 or TRBD2 (5 bases each). There are 16 residues in the CDR3. V lost 4 bases and J 1 base, leaving 14 bases between the germline ends. Germline assignment: CDR1 ENHRY and CDR2 SYGVKD.